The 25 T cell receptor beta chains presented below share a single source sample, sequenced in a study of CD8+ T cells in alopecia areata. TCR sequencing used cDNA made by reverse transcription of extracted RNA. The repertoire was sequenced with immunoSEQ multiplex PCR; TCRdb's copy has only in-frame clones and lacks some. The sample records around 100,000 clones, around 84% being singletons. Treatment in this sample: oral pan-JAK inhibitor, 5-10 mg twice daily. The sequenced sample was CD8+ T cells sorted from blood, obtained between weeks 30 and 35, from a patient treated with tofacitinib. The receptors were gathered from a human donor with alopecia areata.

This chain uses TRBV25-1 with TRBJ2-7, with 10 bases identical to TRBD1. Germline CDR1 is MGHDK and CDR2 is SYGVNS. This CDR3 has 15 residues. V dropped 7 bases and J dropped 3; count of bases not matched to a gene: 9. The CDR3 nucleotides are TGTGCCAGCAACCATCGACAGGGGGCTGACTACGAGCAGTACTTC. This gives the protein CASNHRQGADYEQYF.

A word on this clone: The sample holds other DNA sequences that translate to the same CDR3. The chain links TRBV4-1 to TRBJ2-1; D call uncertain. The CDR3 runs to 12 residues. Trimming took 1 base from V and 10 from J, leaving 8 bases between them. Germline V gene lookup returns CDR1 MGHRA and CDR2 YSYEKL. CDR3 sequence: CASSQGSNEQFF. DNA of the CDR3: TGCGCCAGCAGCCAAGGATCGAACGAGCAGTTCTTC.

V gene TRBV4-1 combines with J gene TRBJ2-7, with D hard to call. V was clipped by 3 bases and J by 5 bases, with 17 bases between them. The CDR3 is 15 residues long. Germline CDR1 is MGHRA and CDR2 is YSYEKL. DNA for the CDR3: TGCGCCAGCAGCCACTCCTCCTCCGAATCGGACGAGCAGTACTTC. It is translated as CASSHSSSESDEQYF.

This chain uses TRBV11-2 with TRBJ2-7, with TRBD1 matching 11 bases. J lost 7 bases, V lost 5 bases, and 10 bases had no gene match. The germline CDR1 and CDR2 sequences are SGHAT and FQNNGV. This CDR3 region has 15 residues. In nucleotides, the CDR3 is TGTGCCAGCAGCACAAGCCGGGACAGGGGGTTAGAGCAGTACTTC. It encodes CASSTSRDRGLEQYF.

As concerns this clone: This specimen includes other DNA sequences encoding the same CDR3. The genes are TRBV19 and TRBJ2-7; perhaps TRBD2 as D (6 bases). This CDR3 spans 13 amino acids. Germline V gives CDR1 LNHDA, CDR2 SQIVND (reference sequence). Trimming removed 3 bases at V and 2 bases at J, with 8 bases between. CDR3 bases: TGTGCCAGTAGTATCGGGGGAGCCTACGAGCAGTACTTC. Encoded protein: CASSIGGAYEQYF.

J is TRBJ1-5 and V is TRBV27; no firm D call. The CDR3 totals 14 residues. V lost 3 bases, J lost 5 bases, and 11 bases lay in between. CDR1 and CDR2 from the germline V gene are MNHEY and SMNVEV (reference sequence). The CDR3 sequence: CASSFSNGDQPQHF. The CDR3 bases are TGTGCCAGCAGTTTTAGCAACGGGGATCAGCCCCAGCATTTT.

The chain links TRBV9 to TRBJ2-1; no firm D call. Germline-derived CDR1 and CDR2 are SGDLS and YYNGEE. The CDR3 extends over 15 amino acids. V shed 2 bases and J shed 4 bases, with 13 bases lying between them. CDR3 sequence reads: CASSVSSDPYNEQFF. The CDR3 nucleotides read TGTGCCAGCAGCGTCTCCAGCGATCCTTACAATGAGCAGTTCTTC.

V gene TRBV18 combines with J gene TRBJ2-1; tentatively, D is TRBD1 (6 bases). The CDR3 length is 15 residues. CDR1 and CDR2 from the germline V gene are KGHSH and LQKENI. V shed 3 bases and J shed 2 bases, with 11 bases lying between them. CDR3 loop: CASSPYREAYNEQFF. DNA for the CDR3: TGTGCCAGCTCACCTTACAGGGAAGCCTACAATGAGCAGTTCTTC.

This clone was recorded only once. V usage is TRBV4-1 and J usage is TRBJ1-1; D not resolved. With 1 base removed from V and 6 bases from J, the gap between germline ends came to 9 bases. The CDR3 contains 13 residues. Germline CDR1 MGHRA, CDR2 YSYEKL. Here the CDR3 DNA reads TGCGCCAGCAGCCAAGGGGGAAGGGCTGAAGCTTTCTTT. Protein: CASSQGGRAEAFF.

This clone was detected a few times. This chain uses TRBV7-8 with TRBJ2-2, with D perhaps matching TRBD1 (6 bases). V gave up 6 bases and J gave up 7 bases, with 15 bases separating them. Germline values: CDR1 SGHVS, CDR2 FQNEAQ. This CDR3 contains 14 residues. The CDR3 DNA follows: TGTGCCAGCAGATCGGACAGAGAGGGCGGGGAGCTGTTTTTT. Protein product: CASRSDREGGELFF.

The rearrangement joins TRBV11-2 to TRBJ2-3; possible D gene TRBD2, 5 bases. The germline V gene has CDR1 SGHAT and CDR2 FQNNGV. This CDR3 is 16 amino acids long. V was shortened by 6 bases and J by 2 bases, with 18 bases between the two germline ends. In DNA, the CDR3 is TGTGCCAGCAGACCTGGACTGGCTTTCGACACAGATACGCAGTATTTT. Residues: CASRPGLAFDTDTQYF.

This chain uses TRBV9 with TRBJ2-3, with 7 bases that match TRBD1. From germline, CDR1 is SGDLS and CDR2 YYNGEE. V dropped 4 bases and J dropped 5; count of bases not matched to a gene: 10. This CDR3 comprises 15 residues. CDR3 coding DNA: TGTGCCAGCAGCTTTACAGGGGTTTTAGGAGATACGCAGTATTTT. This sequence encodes CASSFTGVLGDTQYF.

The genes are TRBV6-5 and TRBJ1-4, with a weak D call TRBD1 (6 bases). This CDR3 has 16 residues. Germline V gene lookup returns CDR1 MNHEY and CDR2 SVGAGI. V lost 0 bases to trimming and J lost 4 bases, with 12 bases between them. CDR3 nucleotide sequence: TGTGCCAGCAGTTACTCGTGGCAGGGGTTTAATGAAAAACTGTTTTTT. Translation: CASSYSWQGFNEKLFF.

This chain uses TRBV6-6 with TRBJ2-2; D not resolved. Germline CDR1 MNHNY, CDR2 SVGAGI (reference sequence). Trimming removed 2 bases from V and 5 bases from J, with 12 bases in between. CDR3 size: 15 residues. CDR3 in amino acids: CASSYQRHQTGELFF. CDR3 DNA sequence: TGTGCCAGCAGTTACCAACGACACCAGACCGGGGAGCTGTTTTTT.

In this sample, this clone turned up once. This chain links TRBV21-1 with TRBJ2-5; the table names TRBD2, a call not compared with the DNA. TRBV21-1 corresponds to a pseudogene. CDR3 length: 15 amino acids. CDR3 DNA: TGTGCCAGCAGCAACACTAGCGGGTACAAAGAGACCCAGTACTTC. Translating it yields CASSNTSGYKETQYF.

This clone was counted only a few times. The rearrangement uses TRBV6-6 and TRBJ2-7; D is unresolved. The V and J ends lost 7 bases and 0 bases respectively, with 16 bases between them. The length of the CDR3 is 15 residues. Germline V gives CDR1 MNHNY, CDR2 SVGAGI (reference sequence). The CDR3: CASTLRAMHSYEQYF. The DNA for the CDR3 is TGTGCCAGCACCCTCAGAGCGATGCACTCCTACGAGCAGTACTTC.

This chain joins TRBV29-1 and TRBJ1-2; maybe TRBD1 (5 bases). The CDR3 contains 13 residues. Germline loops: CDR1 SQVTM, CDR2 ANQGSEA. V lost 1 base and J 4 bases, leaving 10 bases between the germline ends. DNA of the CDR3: TGCAGCGTTGAAGTTCCTGGGACCTATGGCTACACCTTC. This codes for CSVEVPGTYGYTF.

The CDR3 sequence: CAWGHSYEQYF. CDR3 nucleotide sequence: TGTGCCTGGGGTCACTCCTACGAGCAGTACTTC. The chain uses TRBV30 and TRBJ2-7, with D uncertain. Trimming removed 5 bases at V and 0 bases at J, with 5 bases between. CDR3 length equals 11 residues. Germline V gives CDR1 GTSNPN, CDR2 SVGIG (reference sequence).

CDR3 protein: CASSEKPYEQYF. For the CDR3, the DNA is TGTGCCAGCTCTGAGAAGCCCTACGAGCAGTACTTC. The chain is built from TRBV11-2 and TRBJ2-7; D unresolved. Germline V lookup: CDR1 SGHAT, CDR2 FQNNGV. Between the trimmed V and J ends, which lost 8 bases and 2 bases, there was a span of 10 bases. This CDR3 is 12 amino acids long.

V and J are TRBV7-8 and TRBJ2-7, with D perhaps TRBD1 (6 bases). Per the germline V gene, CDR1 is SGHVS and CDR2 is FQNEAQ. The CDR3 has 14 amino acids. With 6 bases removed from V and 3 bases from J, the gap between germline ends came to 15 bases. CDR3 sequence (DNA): TGTGCCAGCAGTGACAGGAACTCTTTCTACGAGCAGTACTTC. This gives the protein CASSDRNSFYEQYF. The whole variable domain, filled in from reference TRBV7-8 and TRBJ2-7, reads GAGVSQSPRYKVAKRGQDVALRCDPISGHVSLFWYQQALGQGPEFLTYFQNEAQLDKSGLPSDRFFAERPEGSVSTLKIQRTQQEDSAVYLCASSDRNSFYEQYFGPGTRLTVT.

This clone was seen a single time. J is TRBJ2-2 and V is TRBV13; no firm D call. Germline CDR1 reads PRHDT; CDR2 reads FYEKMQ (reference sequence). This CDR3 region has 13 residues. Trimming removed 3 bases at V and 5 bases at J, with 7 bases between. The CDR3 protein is CASSLWGTGELFF. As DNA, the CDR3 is TGTGCCAGCAGCTTGTGGGGTACCGGGGAGCTGTTTTTT.

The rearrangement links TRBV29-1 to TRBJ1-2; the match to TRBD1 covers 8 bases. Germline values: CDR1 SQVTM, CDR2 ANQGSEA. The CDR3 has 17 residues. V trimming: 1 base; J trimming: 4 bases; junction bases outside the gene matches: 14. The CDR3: CSVEGGDLGQATYGYTF. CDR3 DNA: TGCAGCGTTGAAGGTGGGGACCTGGGACAGGCGACCTATGGCTACACCTTC.

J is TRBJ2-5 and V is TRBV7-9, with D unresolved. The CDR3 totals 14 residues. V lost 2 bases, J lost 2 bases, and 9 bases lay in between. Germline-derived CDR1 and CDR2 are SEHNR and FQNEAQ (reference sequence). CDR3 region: CASSLLERQETQYF. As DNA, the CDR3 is TGTGCCAGCAGCTTATTAGAACGGCAAGAGACCCAGTACTTC. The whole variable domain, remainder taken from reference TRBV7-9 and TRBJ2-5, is DTGVSQNPRHKITKRGQNVTFRCDPISEHNRLYWYRQTLGQGPEFLTYFQNEAQLEKSRLLSDRFSAERPKGSFSTLEIQRTEQGDSAMYLCASSLLERQETQYFGPGTRLLVL.

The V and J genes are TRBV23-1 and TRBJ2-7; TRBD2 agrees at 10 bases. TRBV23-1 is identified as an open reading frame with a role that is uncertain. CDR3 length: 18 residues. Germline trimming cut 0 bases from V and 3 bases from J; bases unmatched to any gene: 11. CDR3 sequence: CASSQSVRLAGMNYEQYF. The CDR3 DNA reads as TGCGCCAGCAGTCAATCTGTTAGACTAGCGGGTATGAACTACGAGCAGTACTTC.

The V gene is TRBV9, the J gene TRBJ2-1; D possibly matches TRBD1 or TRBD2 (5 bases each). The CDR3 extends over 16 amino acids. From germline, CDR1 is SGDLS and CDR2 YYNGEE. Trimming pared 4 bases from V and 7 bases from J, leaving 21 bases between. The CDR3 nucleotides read TGTGCCAGCAGCTCCAACCCGGAGAGGGGCTGGAATGAGCAGTTCTTC. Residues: CASSSNPERGWNEQFF.